Below, 18 T cell receptor beta chains from the same sample are listed, as sequenced in a study of T cells in placental villitis. The investigation overall reported the following: Villitis of unknown etiology placentae showed higher clonality than controls (median about 0.05 versus 0.006, p=0.0025), indicating clonal expansion.

Their cognate antigens are unknown. TCR-beta CDR3 regions were amplified from genomic DNA with the immunoSEQ v4 bias-controlled multiplex PCR assay, run blinded to group allocation. TCRdb's version of the immuneACCESS table is confined to in-frame rearrangements and falls short of the full clone set. An unresolved V gene accounts for under half of the shortfall where checked; the remainder is of unknown origin. The sample data list about 2,000 clones, and 82% of these were observed just once. Jointly, the top ten make up approximately 9.9% of the sample. The sequenced sample consisted of placental tissue containing maternal and fetal cells. These receptor sequences come from a human patient with villitis of unknown etiology; the placental T cells may come from both mother and fetus.

This rearrangement joins TRBV3-1 (or the pseudogene TRBV3-2) to TRBJ2-7; TRBD2 agrees at 10 bases. CDR3 length: 15 amino acids. The germline gives CDR1 LGHDT, CDR2 YNNKEL (reference sequence). The junction had 8 bases not matched to a gene; V was cut back by 3 bases and J by 6 bases. CDR3 DNA sequence: TGTGCCAGCAGCCACCTTTCTAGCGGGAGATTCGAGCAGTACTTC. Its protein product is CASSHLSSGRFEQYF.

V gene TRBV7-2 combines with J gene TRBJ2-3, with 12 bases that match TRBD2. J was trimmed by 3 bases and V by 0 bases; bases with no gene match: 7. CDR1 SGHTA and CDR2 FQGNSA come from the germline V gene. The CDR3 is 18 residues long. CDR3 loop: CASSLAASGGVRTDTQYF. DNA for the CDR3: TGTGCCAGCAGCTTAGCGGCTAGCGGGGGGGTTAGGACAGATACGCAGTATTTT. Using reference TRBV7-2 and TRBJ2-3 for the parts outside the CDR3, the full variable domain is GAGVSQSPSNKVTEKGKDVELRCDPISGHTALYWYRQSLGQGLEFLIYFQGNSAPDKSGLPSDRFSAERTGGSVSTLTIQRTQQEDSAVYLCASSLAASGGVRTDTQYFGPGTRLTVL.

This rearrangement joins TRBV12-2 to TRBJ2-7; TRBD2 reflects the table's D call only, with no check against the DNA. TRBV12-2 is a recognized pseudogene. The CDR3 sequence is 13 residues long. In DNA, the CDR3 is TGTGCAAGTCGCTTAGGGACTAGCTACGAGCAGTACTTC. It specifies CASRLGTSYEQYF.

V is TRBV24-1 and J is TRBJ2-2, with D unresolved. Trimming took off 5 bases at V and 1 base at J, with 10 bases between the two ends. CDR3 size: 15 residues. The germline V gene encodes CDR1 KGHDR and CDR2 SFDVKD. CDR3 sequence (DNA): TGTGCCACCAGTGTGCGGAGTTGGAACACCGGGGAGCTGTTTTTT. It yields the protein CATSVRSWNTGELFF.

The V call is TRBV12-3 or TRBV12-4, the J call TRBJ2-2, with D perhaps matching TRBD1 (5 bases). V lost 6 bases, J lost 2 bases, and 7 bases lay in between. This CDR3 has 13 amino acids. The CDR3 protein is CASSDSNTGELFF. CDR3 in DNA: TGTGCCAGCAGCGACAGTAACACCGGGGAGCTGTTTTTT.

CDR3 nucleotides: TGCACCAGCAGCCCGCCGGGGGCGAACACCGGGGAGCTGTTTTTT. It translates to CTSSPPGANTGELFF. The chain employs TRBV1 and TRBJ2-2; TRBD2, the table's D call, lacks a check against the DNA. TRBV1 is assigned pseudogene status. The CDR3 extends over 15 amino acids.

The chain links TRBV10-1 to TRBJ2-2; maybe TRBD2 (5 bases). CDR1 and CDR2 from the germline V gene are WNHNN and SYGVQD (reference sequence). The V and J ends lost 3 bases and 5 bases respectively, with 13 bases between them. The CDR3 sequence is 15 residues long. CDR3 coding DNA: TGCGCCAGCAGTGATGGTCTAGCAGCAACCGGGGAGCTGTTTTTT. The encoded protein is CASSDGLAATGELFF.

V and J are TRBV5-5 and TRBJ2-7; D is possibly TRBD2 (5 bases). V was cut by 4 bases and J by 0 bases, with 20 bases left in between. The CDR3 runs 17 residues. CDR1 is SGHKS, CDR2 YYEKEE, per germline (reference sequence). This chain's CDR3 is CASSRKLPGISSYEQYF. The CDR3 DNA sequence: TGTGCCAGCAGCCGAAAACTTCCCGGGATCAGCTCCTACGAGCAGTACTTC.

This clone was detected a few times. This CDR3 is also generated by other DNA sequences in the sample. This chain uses TRBV28 with TRBJ2-7, with D perhaps matching TRBD1 (6 bases). The CDR3 is 14 residues long. Per the germline V gene, CDR1 is MDHEN and CDR2 is SYDVKM. V lost 5 bases and J lost 2, with 13 bases in between. The CDR3 loop is CASSPVGAPYEQYF. CDR3 DNA: TGTGCCAGCAGTCCAGTGGGGGCCCCCTACGAGCAGTACTTC.

This clone was seen once. The chain couples TRBV28 to TRBJ2-3; no firm D call. V was cut by 5 bases and J by 5 bases, with 11 bases left in between. CDR1 is MDHEN, CDR2 SYDVKM, per germline. This CDR3 has 13 amino acids. Written as DNA, the CDR3 is TGTGCCAGCAGTGGACCCGTCAGAGATACGCAGTATTTT. Translation gives CASSGPVRDTQYF.

The chain recombines TRBV18 with TRBJ2-7; 8 bases agree with TRBD1. J lost 6 bases, V lost 4 bases, and 11 bases had no gene match. The CDR3 spans 15 residues. Germline V gene data show CDR1 as KGHSH and CDR2 as LQKENI. Here the CDR3 reads CASSLTGTGPLEQYF. As DNA, the CDR3 is TGTGCCAGCTCACTCACCGGGACAGGCCCCCTCGAGCAGTACTTC.

This clone is labeled as large. This chain connects TRBV2 to TRBJ2-5, with 8 bases fitting TRBD1. Germline CDR1 SNHLY, CDR2 FYNNEI. This CDR3 spans 14 amino acids. After removal of 9 bases from V and 5 bases from J, the junction contained 11 bases not matched to a gene. In nucleotides, the CDR3 is TGTGCCAGTGGAGGACAGGGCGGACGGGAGACCCAGTACTTC. Translation: CASGGQGGRETQYF.

The genes are TRBV6-1 and TRBJ2-3, with 8 bases aligning to TRBD2. The V gene end was trimmed by 2 bases and the J gene end by 4 bases; junction bases not matched to a gene: 5. Germline V gives CDR1 MNHNS, CDR2 SASEGT. The CDR3 consists of 15 residues. This CDR3 reads CASSELAGGPDTQYF. CDR3 nucleotide sequence: TGTGCCAGCAGTGAACTAGCGGGCGGGCCAGATACGCAGTATTTT.

The chain has TRBV10-1 and TRBJ1-1, with no clear D. Trimming took off 0 bases at V and 6 bases at J, with 8 bases between the two ends. CDR3 length: 13 residues. Germline-derived CDR1 and CDR2 are WNHNN and SYGVQD (reference sequence). The CDR3 protein is CASSESGVSEAFF. The CDR3 DNA reads TGCGCCAGCAGTGAGTCGGGCGTTTCTGAAGCTTTCTTT.

The rearrangement joins TRBV27 to TRBJ1-2, with 9 positions matching TRBD1. The length of the CDR3 is 14 residues. V gave up 2 bases and J gave up 6 bases; unmatched junction bases: 4. Germline CDR1 and CDR2: MNHEY and SMNVEV (reference sequence). CDR3 residues: CASSLIQGANGYTF. The CDR3 nucleotides read TGTGCCAGCAGTTTAATACAGGGGGCAAATGGCTACACCTTC.

The V gene is TRBV7-9, the J gene TRBJ2-3; the match to TRBD2 covers 8 bases. This CDR3 has 17 amino acids. CDR1 is SEHNR, CDR2 FQNEAQ, per germline (reference sequence). Germline trimming cut 1 base from V and 6 bases from J; bases unmatched to any gene: 12. The CDR3 coding sequence is TGTGCCAGCAGCTTAGAGAAAACTAGCGGCCAGGCGGATACGCAGTATTTT. This sequence encodes CASSLEKTSGQADTQYF. The complete variable domain, with remaining parts taken from reference TRBV7-9 and TRBJ2-3, reads DTGVSQNPRHKITKRGQNVTFRCDPISEHNRLYWYRQTLGQGPEFLTYFQNEAQLEKSRLLSDRFSAERPKGSFSTLEIQRTEQGDSAMYLCASSLEKTSGQADTQYFGPGTRLTVL.

By its share, this clone is hyperexpanded (1% or more). Other DNA variants within this sample encode the same CDR3. The chain uses TRBV19 and TRBJ2-2; D is possibly TRBD2 (5 bases). The CDR3 is 14 residues long. V gave up 7 bases and J gave up 4 bases, with 13 bases separating them. Looked up from germline, CDR1 is LNHDA and CDR2 is SQIVND (reference sequence). The CDR3 spells CASTYGVATGELFF. The CDR3 DNA follows: TGTGCCAGTACTTACGGGGTAGCCACCGGGGAGCTGTTTTTT.

The chain carries TRBV29-1 and TRBJ2-7; perhaps TRBD1 as D (5 bases). Trimming stripped 0 bases from V and 0 bases from J, with 9 bases between. Germline V CDR1 and CDR2: SQVTM, ANQGSEA. The CDR3 spans 14 residues. Here the CDR3 reads CSVEDSDSSYEQYF. CDR3 sequence (DNA): TGCAGCGTTGAAGATTCAGACAGCTCCTACGAGCAGTACTTC.